This passage covers 12 T cell receptor beta chains from one sample sequenced in a study of cytotoxic CD8 clonotypes in ibrutinib-treated CLL. Sequenced by immunoSEQ multiplex PCR; TCRdb stores in-frame clones only, minus some. Among about 200,000 clones listed, 70% were seen once. Source: PBMCs, taken after 12 months of ibrutinib treatment. All receptors come from a human donor with chronic lymphocytic leukemia.

This clone was counted a single time. The chain joins TRBV30 to TRBJ1-2; D remains unclear. Germline V lookup: CDR1 GTSNPN, CDR2 SVGIG (reference sequence). The CDR3 sequence is 15 residues long. The ends were cut back, 1 base at V and 8 bases at J, with 20 bases in the middle. This CDR3 reads CAWSAQRGTMGGYTF. The CDR3 DNA sequence: TGTGCCTGGAGTGCTCAGCGGGGAACGATGGGCGGCTACACCTTC.

The chain couples TRBV19 to TRBJ1-5; 11 nucleotides line up with TRBD1. From germline, CDR1 is LNHDA and CDR2 SQIVND (reference sequence). The CDR3 consists of 17 residues. Unmatched junction bases numbered 14, after V lost 9 bases and J lost 4 bases. CDR3 coding DNA: TGTGCCAGCTTACCTTTGGACAGGGGGCTATGGAATCAGCCCCAGCATTTT. It yields the protein CASLPLDRGLWNQPQHF.

This clone was recorded a few times. The V and J genes are TRBV6-5 and TRBJ2-7; 7 nucleotides match TRBD2. Per the germline V gene, CDR1 is MNHEY and CDR2 is SVGAGI. The trim removed 4 bases at V and 5 bases at J, leaving 11 bases unmatched. The CDR3 totals 15 residues. CDR3: CASSSLAGRGNEQYF. CDR3 coding DNA: TGTGCCAGCAGTTCCTTAGCGGGTCGGGGCAACGAGCAGTACTTC.

This clone has just a few counts. V usage is TRBV2 and J usage is TRBJ2-2, with D unclear. Germline CDR1 and CDR2: SNHLY and FYNNEI. The CDR3 sequence is 14 residues long. The germline V and J ends were trimmed by 5 bases and 1 base, with 8 bases remaining between them. For the CDR3, the DNA is TGTGCCAGCAGTCAAGGAAGGAACACCGGGGAGCTGTTTTTT. Protein product: CASSQGRNTGELFF.

The rearrangement joins TRBV5-1 to TRBJ2-7; D might be TRBD1 or TRBD2, each matching 5 bases. The length of the CDR3 is 15 residues. V lost 2 bases and J 2 bases, leaving 14 bases between the germline ends. Germline-derived CDR1 and CDR2 are SGHRS and YFSETQ. CDR3 coding DNA: TGCGCCAGCAGCTTCCTCCCGGGGCAACCCTACGAGCAGTACTTC. Translation: CASSFLPGQPYEQYF. Filled out from reference TRBV5-1 and TRBJ2-7, the complete variable domain reads KAGVTQTPRYLIKTRGQQVTLSCSPISGHRSVSWYQQTPGQGLQFLFEYFSETQRNKGNFPGRFSGRQFSNSRSEMNVSTLELGDSALYLCASSFLPGQPYEQYFGPGTRLTVT.

V is TRBV5-1 and J is TRBJ2-3, with D perhaps matching TRBD1 or TRBD2 (5 bases each). Trimming shortened V by 8 bases and J by 1 base, and 14 bases separated the two germline ends. CDR1 and CDR2 (germline): SGHRS, YFSETQ. The CDR3 has 14 residues. The DNA of the CDR3 is TGCGCCAGTGCCCCGGGGACCCGCACAGATACGCAGTATTTT. It encodes CASAPGTRTDTQYF.

The gene calls are TRBV7-2 and TRBJ1-2; the D is unclear. V shed 1 base and J shed 6 bases, with 6 bases lying between them. Germline V gene lookup returns CDR1 SGHTA and CDR2 FQGNSA. The CDR3 is 12 residues long. The DNA of the CDR3 is TGTGCCAGCAGCTTAGATTACCATGGCTACACCTTC. Amino acid sequence: CASSLDYHGYTF.

The chain joins TRBV19 to TRBJ1-2; D remains unclear. The CDR3 totals 14 residues. V was trimmed by 8 bases and J by 8 bases, leaving 21 bases between them. The germline V gene has CDR1 LNHDA and CDR2 SQIVND (reference sequence). CDR3 in DNA: TGTGCCAGTTTCCCCCGGGCGGGTCACGGGGGCTACACCTTC. Translation gives CASFPRAGHGGYTF.

This chain uses TRBV18 with TRBJ2-7, with TRBD2 as a possible D gene (6 bases). The length of the CDR3 is 15 residues. Germline values: CDR1 KGHSH, CDR2 LQKENI. V was cut by 6 bases and J by 2 bases, with 17 bases left in between. The CDR3 sequence is CASSQDLASTYEQYF. The CDR3, as DNA: TGTGCCAGCTCTCAGGACCTAGCGTCTACCTACGAGCAGTACTTC.

This sequence joins TRBV28 and TRBJ1-5; D gene ambiguous. CDR1 MDHEN and CDR2 SYDVKM come from the germline V gene. This CDR3 contains 12 residues. Trimming stripped 3 bases from V and 7 bases from J, with 7 bases between. The CDR3 here is CASSLVAQPQHF. CDR3 bases: TGTGCCAGCAGTTTGGTCGCCCAGCCCCAGCATTTT.

The genes are TRBV4-2 and TRBJ2-7, with 10 bases aligning to TRBD2. Germline CDR1 and CDR2: LGHNA and YNFKEQ. This CDR3 is built from 16 residues. The J segment lost 3 bases and the V segment lost 0 bases, leaving 5 bases of the junction unmatched. The DNA of the CDR3 is TGTGCCAGCAGCCAAGATGGATGGACTAGCGGCTACGAGCAGTACTTC. It specifies CASSQDGWTSGYEQYF.

This rearrangement joins TRBV7-3 to TRBJ2-7; D tentatively reads TRBD1 or TRBD2 (5 bases each). Trimming shortened V by 0 bases and J by 6 bases, and 21 bases separated the two germline ends. The CDR3 runs 17 residues. The germline gives CDR1 SGHTA, CDR2 FQGTGA. The CDR3 nucleotides are TGTGCCAGCAGCTTAACGTTTGGGGGAGATGCGATTAGCGAGCAGTACTTC. Translating gives CASSLTFGGDAISEQYF.